This TCR beta chain was obtained from a study of PD-1 blockade in mismatch repair-deficient tumors. Study conclusions and caveats: Rapid post-treatment expansion, then contraction, generally preceding radiologic response, marked tumor-resident clones.

As for this clone: Its antigen is currently unknown.

Time point here: 10-day in vitro stimulation with candidate neoantigen peptide 4. PCR or immunohistochemistry showed mismatch repair deficiency in every enrolled patient. A roughly ten-day in vitro culture was run per each of about seven reactive peptides. The V gene's germline CDR1 is SGHTA and CDR2 FQGNSA. The CDR3 is 18 amino acids. V lost 5 bases to trimming and J lost 2 bases; unmatched junction nucleotides: 18. Libraries were prepared by immunoSEQ multiplex PCR; TCRdb keeps only in-frame clonotypes and omits some of them. The sample lists about 14,000 clones, around four fifths seen once, with 20% to 25% in the top ten.

The sequenced sample was cells cultured in vitro, obtained from a patient treated with pembrolizumab. The TCR comes from an adult with mismatch repair-deficient cancer. The chain is built from TRBV7-2 and TRBJ2-7, with 7 bases identical to TRBD2. The CDR3 bases are TGTGCCAGCAGCCCGGGCAGGGACTGGCGGGAGACCACCTACGAGCAGTACTTC. Its protein is CASSPGRDWRETTYEQYF.